The 17 T cell receptor beta chains below come from one sample, sequenced in a study of shared clonotypes between healthy human individuals. Clones were read by immunoSEQ multiplex PCR, and TCRdb kept only the in-frame ones, dropping some. The sample lists about 2,500,000 clones, over 85% seen once, with under 0.15% in the top ten. Sequenced: naive CD4+ T cells sorted from blood. Subset: CD45RA+ positively selected. These TCRs come from a man aged 18-30 years in good health.

The chain joins TRBV18 to TRBJ1-1; a weak D match, TRBD1 (5 bases). V lost 4 bases, J lost 3 bases, and 9 bases lay in between. The length of the CDR3 is 13 residues. Germline V gene sequence: CDR1 KGHSH, CDR2 LQKENI. CDR3 sequence: CASSLPTDTEAFF. The CDR3, as DNA: TGTGCCAGCTCACTCCCGACAGACACTGAAGCTTTCTTT.

The chain is built from TRBV11-3 and TRBJ2-3; the D is unclear. The CDR3 totals 14 residues. The germline V gene encodes CDR1 SGHNT and CDR2 YENEEA. Trimming removed 4 bases at V and 0 bases at J, with 8 bases between. This CDR3 reads CASSSGHSTDTQYF. In nucleotides, the CDR3 is TGTGCCAGCAGCTCTGGCCACAGCACAGATACGCAGTATTTT. The variable domain in full, completed from reference TRBV11-3 and TRBJ2-3, reads EAGVVQSPRYKIIEKKQPVAFWCNPISGHNTLYWYLQNLGQGPELLIRYENEEAVDDSQLPKDRFSAERLKGVDSTLKIQPAELGDSAVYLCASSSGHSTDTQYFGPGTRLTVL.

The CDR3, as DNA: TGTGCCAGCAGCTTGGGTGGAGGGGCCAGCCAAGAGACCCAGTACTTC. Protein product: CASSLGGGASQETQYF. The chain links TRBV5-5 to TRBJ2-5; D possibly corresponds to TRBD2 (6 bases). The CDR3 loop spans 16 amino acids. Per germline, CDR1 SGHKS and CDR2 YYEKEE (reference sequence). V gave up 0 bases and J gave up 1 base, with 13 bases separating them. Based on the CDR3 plus reference TRBV5-5 and TRBJ2-5, the full variable domain is DAGVTQSPTHLIKTRGQQVTLRCSPISGHKSVSWYQQVLGQGPQFIFQYYEKEERGRGNFPDRFSARQFPNYSSELNVNALLLGDSALYLCASSLGGGASQETQYFGPGTRLLVL.

The rearrangement joins TRBV7-9 to TRBJ1-5; D gene uncertain. V lost 2 bases, J lost 1 base, and 6 bases lay in between. Germline V gene data show CDR1 as SEHNR and CDR2 as FQNEAQ (reference sequence). CDR3 length: 14 residues. The CDR3 region has the DNA TGTGCCAGCAGCTTATTTGGGAGCAATCAGCCCCAGCATTTT. Translation gives CASSLFGSNQPQHF.

This clone was picked up one time. The V call is TRBV6-5, the J call TRBJ2-5; 9 bases fit TRBD1. The J segment lost 6 bases and the V segment lost 0 bases, leaving 8 bases of the junction unmatched. Per germline, CDR1 MNHEY and CDR2 SVGAGI. The CDR3 spans 16 residues. In DNA form, the CDR3 reads TGTGCCAGCAGTTACTCGTACCGAGGACAGGGGAAGACCCAGTACTTC. This encodes CASSYSYRGQGKTQYF.

V is TRBV6-1 and J is TRBJ2-7; D is possibly TRBD1 (5 bases). The CDR3 has 14 amino acids. Trimming cost V 0 bases and J 4 bases, with 10 bases left between them. CDR1 and CDR2 (germline): MNHNS, SASEGT. In DNA form, the CDR3 reads TGTGCCAGCAGTGAAGCTAGGGGCTGGTACGAGCAGTACTTC. Translation: CASSEARGWYEQYF.

The chain employs TRBV6-4 and TRBJ1-2, with TRBD1 identical over 7 bases. The V gene's germline CDR1 is MRHNA and CDR2 SNTAGT. This CDR3 has 15 amino acids. V dropped 1 base and J dropped 12; count of bases not matched to a gene: 14. The CDR3 DNA reads as TGTGCCAGCAGTGACTTCCCCGGACAGGCGTCAACTCACACCTTC. Amino acids: CASSDFPGQASTHTF.

The V and J genes are TRBV6-5 and TRBJ2-7; the D gene could be TRBD1 or TRBD2 (5 bases each). The ends were cut back, 6 bases at V and 0 bases at J, with 12 bases in the middle. CDR3 length: 14 residues. CDR1 is MNHEY and CDR2 is SVGAGI in the germline V gene. The CDR3 bases are TGTGCCAGCAGACGGGACCCGAGCTCCTACGAGCAGTACTTC. Translating gives CASRRDPSSYEQYF.

CDR3 sequence: CASSKEARGIRYEQYF. CDR3 DNA: TGTGCCAGCAGCAAAGAGGCCAGGGGTATTCGCTACGAGCAGTACTTC. The chain uses TRBV21-1 and TRBJ2-7; the DNA was not compared with TRBD1, the D call given in the table. TRBV21-1 has pseudogene status. The CDR3 spans 16 residues.

Note on this clone: Other DNA variants within this sample encode the same CDR3. J is TRBJ2-7 and V is TRBV5-5; perhaps TRBD2 as D (5 bases). CDR1 is SGHKS and CDR2 is YYEKEE in the germline V gene (reference sequence). The V and J ends lost 0 bases and 1 base respectively, with 8 bases between them. CDR3 length: 14 amino acids. The DNA for the CDR3 is TGTGCCAGCAGCTTGGATCCGGGGTCCTACGAGCAGTACTTC. It specifies CASSLDPGSYEQYF.

The chain carries TRBV7-2 and TRBJ2-5; D is perhaps TRBD1 or TRBD2 (7 bases each). Looked up from germline, CDR1 is SGHTA and CDR2 is FQGNSA. Trimming took 1 base from V and 4 from J, leaving 19 bases between them. The CDR3 is 17 residues long. CDR3 coding DNA: TGTGCCAGCAGCTTAGGGCCTGCAGGGGGGGTTGGAGAGACCCAGTACTTC. It encodes CASSLGPAGGVGETQYF.

For this clone: The same CDR3 also results from other DNA sequences found in this sample. V usage is TRBV9 and J usage is TRBJ1-1, with D hard to call. V was shortened by 0 bases and J by 1 base, with 7 bases between the two germline ends. Germline V CDR1 and CDR2: SGDLS, YYNGEE. The CDR3 totals 14 residues. CDR3 sequence: CASSVEPENTEAFF. CDR3 bases: TGTGCCAGCAGCGTAGAGCCAGAGAACACTGAAGCTTTCTTT.

The chain has TRBV28 and TRBJ1-2; D remains unclear. V lost 4 bases and J 7 bases, leaving 19 bases between the germline ends. CDR1 is MDHEN and CDR2 is SYDVKM in the germline V gene. The CDR3 covers 15 residues. CDR3 amino acids: CASSSDWASSAGYTF. The CDR3 DNA follows: TGTGCCAGCAGTTCCGACTGGGCTTCCTCCGCTGGCTACACCTTC.

V is TRBV5-4 and J is TRBJ2-2, with 11 bases matching TRBD2. There are 15 residues in the CDR3. J lost 7 bases, V lost 3 bases, and 5 bases had no gene match. The germline CDR1 and CDR2 sequences are SGHNT and YYREEE (reference sequence). The CDR3 nucleotides read TGTGCCAGCAGCTCAACCGGGACTAGCGGCGGGGAGCTGTTTTTT. This translates into CASSSTGTSGGELFF.

The CDR3 reads CSVEIVQAFF. CDR3 bases: TGCAGCGTTGAAATCGTGCAAGCTTTCTTT. The rearrangement links TRBV29-1 to TRBJ1-1; the D is unclear. V lost 2 bases and J lost 9, with 7 bases in between. Germline lookup yields CDR1 SQVTM and CDR2 ANQGSEA. CDR3 size: 10 residues.

This chain links TRBV14 with TRBJ1-2, with TRBD1 identical over 9 bases. V lost 4 bases to trimming and J lost 3 bases; unmatched junction nucleotides: 12. The CDR3 is 17 amino acids. Germline CDR1 SGHDN, CDR2 FVKESK. CDR3 in amino acids: CASSPLGMGQGDYGYTF. CDR3 nucleotide sequence: TGTGCCAGCAGCCCCCTGGGCATGGGACAGGGAGACTATGGCTACACCTTC.

V gene TRBV7-2 combines with J gene TRBJ2-3; D may be TRBD2 (6 bases). Germline CDR1 SGHTA, CDR2 FQGNSA. V dropped 5 bases and J dropped 1 base, with 19 bases sitting between them. The CDR3 consists of 17 residues. The chain's CDR3 is CASSVNPGTPGTDTQYF. The CDR3 nucleotides read TGTGCCAGCAGCGTGAACCCCGGGACTCCAGGCACAGATACGCAGTATTTT.